Listed below are T cell receptor beta chains from one sample, sequenced in a study of tumor-infiltrating lymphocytes in primary liver carcinoma. MiXCR, applied by TCRdb to the multiplex PCR reads, yields one record per CDR3 protein. The sample has 85,000 to 100,000 distinct CDR3 sequences; approximately 68% are singletons. Sequenced input: tumor-adjacent normal liver tissue. The receptors here all came from a man aged 40-50 years with primary liver carcinoma and hepatitis B virus infection. The CDR3 runs from the conserved cysteine through the conserved F or W. The D gene is left open where the match is weak. Clone size is given for some rows only: seen once, a few or many times, or a class if the clone is expanded.

CDR3 | DNA | size | D | J | V
CASNRQNYGSTF | TGTGCCAGCAATAGACAAAACTATGGCTCCACCTTC | once | . | TRBJ1-2 | TRBV28
CAISLTPGYTEAFF | TGTGCCATCAGCTTGACCCCAGGGTACACTGAAGCTTTCTTT | . | . | TRBJ1-1 | TRBV11-2
CASSRGAGEADTQYF | TGCGCCAGTAGCCGGGGTGCGGGAGAGGCAGATACGCAGTATTTT | . | TRBD2 | TRBJ2-3 | TRBV4-1
CASSHNPGGSTGELFF | TGCGCCAGCAGCCACAACCCGGGGGGCTCTACCGGGGAGCTGTTTTTT | many | . | TRBJ2-2 | TRBV5-1
CASSQKRGTQETQYF | TGCGCCAGCAGCCAGAAGAGAGGGACCCAAGAGACCCAGTACTTC | many | . | TRBJ2-5 | TRBV4-1
CASRLLYAMNRDEQFF | TGTGCCAGCAGATTACTATACGCAATGAATCGGGATGAGCAGTTCTTC | . | . | TRBJ2-1 | TRBV28
CASSIAGTSGVKAYEQYF | TGTGCCAGCAGCATAGCGGGGACTAGCGGAGTCAAAGCCTACGAGCAGTACTTC | . | TRBD2 | TRBJ2-7 | TRBV11-2
CANSLDSGQPQHF | TGTGCCAACAGCCTAGATAGCGGACAGCCTCAGCATTTT | . | . | TRBJ1-5 | TRBV11-2
CVSSPGLADYKEQFF | TGTGTCAGCAGCCCGGGACTAGCGGACTACAAAGAGCAGTTCTTC | . | TRBD2 | TRBJ2-1 | TRBV11-2
CVSSQGPTSGDYNEQFF | TGCGTCAGCAGCCAAGGGCCTACTAGCGGGGACTACAATGAGCAGTTCTTC | . | TRBD2 | TRBJ2-1 | TRBV4-1
CASSLGGLDGETQYF | TGCGCCAGCAGCTTGGGGGGCCTCGATGGAGAGACCCAGTACTTC | few | . | TRBJ2-5 | TRBV5-1
CASTPVDNNEQSF | TGTGCCAGCACCCCGGTGGATAACAATGAGCAGTCCTTC | . | . | TRBJ2-1 | TRBV6-5
CASREERRDDGQYF | TGTGCCAGTAGGGAGGAGAGGAGAGATGACGGGCAGTACTTC | . | . | TRBJ2-7 | TRBV6-1
CASRKQRSLGRPLHF | TGTGCCAGCAGAAAACAGAGGTCGCTTGGACGGCCCCTCCACTTT | . | . | TRBJ1-6 | TRBV28
CASTRGTGDGYTF | TGTGCCAGCACCAGGGGGACAGGGGACGGCTACACCTTC | many | TRBD1 | TRBJ1-2 | TRBV6-6
CDGSEWWGADEQYF | TGTGACGGCAGTGAATGGTGGGGGGCCGACGAGCAGTACTTC | . | . | TRBJ2-7 | TRBV6-1
CASILGYEQYF | TGTGCCAGCATTCTGGGGTACGAGCAGTACTTC | many | . | TRBJ2-7 | TRBV6-1
CASSLIGKQLNIGELFF | TGTGCCAGCAGCTTGATTGGGAAACAGTTGAACATCGGGGAACTGTTTTTT | . | . | TRBJ2-2 | TRBV11-2
CASSPQGGGHEQYF | TGTGCCAGCAGCCCCCAGGGGGGAGGCCACGAGCAGTACTTC | many | . | TRBJ2-7 | TRBV12-3/TRBV12-4
CASSLTTSGMYEQYF | TGTGCCAGCAGTTTAACGACTAGCGGGATGTATGAGCAATACTTC | . | TRBD2 | TRBJ2-7 | TRBV12-3/TRBV12-4
CASRYSRGVLVYEQYF | TGTGCCAGCAGATACTCTAGGGGAGTTCTGGTCTACGAGCAGTACTTC | . | . | TRBJ2-7 | TRBV6-5